Below, one T cell receptor beta chain is given with its context. This sample was included in a study of blood T cell repertoires in COVID-19. Sequenced by immunoSEQ multiplex PCR; TCRdb stores in-frame clones only, minus some. There are fewer than 450,000 clones in the sample; around 86% occur only once, and about 6% lies in the top ten. This sequence was found in a woman in her 50s with COVID-19, enrolled during active disease. Sequenced sample: peripheral blood.

CDR3 residues: CASSPHPGETDTQYF. In DNA, the CDR3 is TGTGCCAGCAGCCCCCATCCGGGGGAAACAGATACGCAGTATTTT. The rearrangement links TRBV7-8 to TRBJ2-3, with D tentatively TRBD2 (6 bases). Germline CDR1 and CDR2: SGHVS and FQNEAQ. There are 15 residues in the CDR3. Deletions cut 5 bases from V and 3 bases from J, with 15 bases between.